The text below deals with one T cell receptor beta chain. Its antigen remains unidentified. PCR employed 60 Vbeta and 13 Jbeta primers. Sequenced by immunoSEQ multiplex PCR; TCRdb stores in-frame clones only, minus some. The sample lists over 100,000 clones; over 60% were seen once. This entry is derived from a study of cytomegalovirus exposure and HLA in healthy donors. Study-level points and caveats: Presence/absence analyses took donor sequencing depth as roughly uniform.

This CDR3 spans 18 amino acids. Looked up from germline, CDR1 is LNHNV and CDR2 is YYDKDF (reference sequence). V lost 1 base to trimming and J lost 0 bases; unmatched junction nucleotides: 11. The chain links TRBV15 to TRBJ2-5; 7 positions match TRBD1. This sequence originates from a man in his forties in good health and CMV-seropositive. The sequencing input was PBMCs. CDR3 nucleotides: TGTGCCACCAGCAGAGCCCCGGGACAGAGCTCGTACCAAGAGACCCAGTACTTC. Translated: CATSRAPGQSSYQETQYF.